This T cell receptor beta chain was obtained from a study of shared T cell receptors in the human thymus. Measured with immunoSEQ multiplex PCR; TCRdb has only the in-frame clones, and not every one. Among around 730,000 clones listed, 80% to 90% were seen once. The CDR3 consists of 11 residues. Trimming removed 5 bases from V and 6 bases from J, with 7 bases in between. Germline V gives CDR1 MNHEY, CDR2 SVGAGI. These data were likewise used in another study, on human thymus T cells. That work adds: In thymic and blood repertoires alike, V and J usage looked biased. Overlap was high between thymic repertoires from unrelated individuals, as reported in related research.

The material sequenced was thymocytes. This chain joins TRBV6-5 and TRBJ1-1, with D tentatively TRBD1 (5 bases). This sequence was found in a girl under three years old with a congenital heart defect. CDR3 in amino acids: CASSQGSEAFF. Written as DNA, the CDR3 is TGTGCCAGCAGTCAGGGATCTGAAGCTTTCTTT.